This TCR beta chain derives from a study of T cell responses to AZD1222 COVID-19 vaccine. This clone turned up a few times. Antigen: not known. Clones were sequenced by immunoSEQ multiplex PCR, and TCRdb holds only the in-frame ones, with some missing. The sample lists 79,000 or so clones, roughly 87% seen once, with roughly 5% in the top ten. The CDR3 totals 12 residues. V was pared by 5 bases and J by 10 bases, with 14 bases between. Germline CDR1 is LNHDA and CDR2 is SQIVND (reference sequence). The study's findings and limits: Unmutated variant regions reportedly attract nearly half of all spike-specific TCRs.

This receptor was obtained from an adult who received the AZD1222 COVID-19 vaccine. The V and J genes are TRBV19 and TRBJ1-2; D remains unclear. This material consisted of peripheral blood, taken 28 days after the second AZD1222 dose. The CDR3 loop reads CASSPNPGFYTF. CDR3 coding DNA: TGTGCCAGTAGTCCTAACCCGGGCTTCTACACCTTC.